This T cell receptor (beta chain) is drawn from a study of cytomegalovirus exposure and HLA in healthy donors. Overall study results and limits: Investigators reported some 150 TCR beta chains as tied to cytomegalovirus. It has been reported that TCR beta sequences accurately predicted the HLA-A and HLA-B alleles of most subjects. Later analysis identified a missense DCLRE1C variant that was linked to TCR beta V- and J-gene trimming.

PCR involved 60 Vbeta and 13 Jbeta primers. Only in-frame clones appear in the TCRdb table, and some are missing; sequencing was by immunoSEQ multiplex PCR. The sample shows about 99,000 clones, 70% to 80% of them seen only once. This CDR3 has 15 amino acids. Germline V gene data show CDR1 as MDHEN and CDR2 as SYDVKM. V lost 2 bases to trimming and J lost 7 bases; unmatched junction nucleotides: 8. On this clone itself: The target antigen is unknown.

The receptor was derived from a man aged 35 to 55 in good health and CMV-seronegative. The sample consisted of PBMCs. V usage is TRBV28 and J usage is TRBJ2-3, with 8 bases lining up with TRBD2. Here the CDR3 reads CASSLNGRAENTQYF. The CDR3 DNA reads as TGTGCCAGCAGTTTAAACGGGAGGGCCGAAAATACGCAGTATTTT.